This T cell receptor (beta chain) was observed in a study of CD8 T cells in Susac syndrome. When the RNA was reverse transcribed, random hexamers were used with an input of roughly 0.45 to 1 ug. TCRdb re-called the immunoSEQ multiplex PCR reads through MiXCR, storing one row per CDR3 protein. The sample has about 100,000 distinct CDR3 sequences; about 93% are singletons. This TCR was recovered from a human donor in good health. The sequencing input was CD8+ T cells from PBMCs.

CDR3 sequence (DNA): TGTGCCAGCAGCGAGCGGACTAGCGGGGGGCCCCCCCATGAGCAGTTCTTC. As protein: CASSERTSGGPPHEQFF. The chain carries TRBV7-2 and TRBJ2-1; 14 nucleotides agree with TRBD2. J gave up 8 bases and V 5 bases, and 11 bases lay outside the gene matches. Germline-derived CDR1 and CDR2 are SGHTA and FQGNSA. This CDR3 spans 17 amino acids.